One and the same sample provided the 25 T cell receptor beta chains below, sequenced in a study of human T cells and chemical hapten exposure. The time point here: pre-sensitization, week 0. The treatment is: therapeutic diphenylcyclopropenone sensitization with weekly scalp DPC. TCRdb analysed the RACE reads with MiXCR anew, one entry per CDR3 protein. The data show 80,000 to 95,000 distinct CDR3 sequences, with approximately 9.9% seen just once and approximately 3.9% held by the top ten. The source material was whole blood, sampled in connection with sensitization to the hapten diphenylcyclopropenone (DPC). These receptor sequences come from a woman between 35 and 50 years old with alopecia areata. Some clones in this sample may be carry-over from other donors' samples.

Many counts were recorded for this clonotype. The rearrangement joins TRBV18 to TRBJ1-1; D gene unclear. The germline V gene encodes CDR1 KGHSH and CDR2 LQKENI. Trimming removed 0 bases from V and 0 bases from J, with 5 bases in between. The CDR3 sequence is 14 residues long. DNA for the CDR3: TGTGCCAGCTCACCACCGTTGATGAACACTGAAGCTTTCTTT. Translated, it gives CASSPPLMNTEAFF.

In its sample, this clonotype was seen many times. The chain is built from TRBV5-5 and TRBJ2-5; perhaps TRBD2 as D (6 bases). Germline CDR1 and CDR2: SGHKS and YYEKEE (reference sequence). V was pared by 0 bases and J by 5 bases, with 17 bases between. The CDR3 runs to 16 residues. The CDR3 sequence is CASSLGLDYPKETQYF. The CDR3 nucleotides are TGTGCCAGCAGCTTGGGGTTGGACTACCCCAAGGAGACCCAGTACTTC.

The sample holds many counts of this clonotype. The chain recombines TRBV11-2 with TRBJ2-4; 7 bases agree with TRBD1. The CDR3 contains 14 residues. V lost 5 bases, J lost 5 bases, and 6 bases stayed unmatched. The germline CDR1 and CDR2 sequences are SGHAT and FQNNGV. The CDR3 sequence: CASSRDRAENIQYF. The CDR3 nucleotides read TGTGCCAGCAGCCGGGACAGAGCAGAAAACATTCAGTACTTC.

This clonotype was detected a few times. V and J are TRBV7-2 and TRBJ2-3; TRBD1 or TRBD2 may be the D gene (6 bases each). The CDR3 is made up of 13 amino acids. Deletions cut 5 bases from V and 4 bases from J, with 10 bases between. Germline V gene sequence: CDR1 SGHTA, CDR2 FQGNSA. CDR3: CASSPRGADTQYF. CDR3 sequence (DNA): TGTGCCAGCAGCCCTAGGGGGGCAGATACGCAGTATTTT.

Regarding this clonotype: A read error is possible here, since a much larger clone lies one base away. The chain uses TRBV20-1 and TRBJ1-2, with D uncertain. From germline, CDR1 is DFQATT and CDR2 SNEGSKA (reference sequence). The CDR3 contains 13 residues. CDR3 sequence reads: CSARDPTNFGYTF. The DNA of the CDR3 is TGCAGTGCTAGAGATCCAACTAACTTTGGCTACACCTTC.

The CDR3 loop is CASRHKLAANTGELFF. CDR3 sequence (DNA): TGTGCCAGCAGACACAAACTAGCGGCGAACACCGGGGAGCTGTTTTTT. V gene TRBV2 combines with J gene TRBJ2-2, with TRBD2 matching 8 bases. V trimming: 6 bases; J trimming: 0 bases; junction bases outside the gene matches: 6. The CDR3 covers 16 residues. Germline V gene lookup returns CDR1 SNHLY and CDR2 FYNNEI.

The chain is built from TRBV6-2 or TRBV6-3 and TRBJ1-6; D unclear. The V gene lost 7 bases and the J gene lost 8 bases, with 15 bases spanning the gap. The germline V gene has CDR1 MNHEY and CDR2 SVGEGT. The CDR3 has 14 amino acids. CDR3 residues: CASTPRREDSPLHF. CDR3 in DNA: TGTGCCAGCACCCCAAGGAGGGAGGATTCACCCCTCCACTTT.

A few counts support this clonotype. The V and J genes are TRBV27 and TRBJ2-1; 10 nucleotides line up with TRBD2. This CDR3 region has 15 residues. The germline CDR1 and CDR2 sequences are MNHEY and SMNVEV (reference sequence). The V segment lost 2 bases and the J segment 9 bases; nucleotides outside the gene matches: 7. CDR3 sequence (DNA): TGTGCCAGCAGTTTAAGTAGCGGGGGGAGGGGTGAGCAGTTCTTC. The encoded protein is CASSLSSGGRGEQFF.

Only a few counts were recorded for this clonotype. The gene calls are TRBV18 and TRBJ1-4, with D possibly matching TRBD1 (5 bases). Germline V lookup: CDR1 KGHSH, CDR2 LQKENI. The CDR3 totals 15 residues. Trimming removed 0 bases from V and 7 bases from J, with 12 bases in between. The CDR3 loop is CASSPPGREGEKLFF. The CDR3 nucleotides are TGTGCCAGCTCACCACCCGGCAGGGAGGGTGAAAAACTGTTTTTT.

This clonotype was detected many times. This sequence joins TRBV27 and TRBJ2-7; D not resolved. The length of the CDR3 is 14 residues. In germline, CDR1 is MNHEY, CDR2 SMNVEV (reference sequence). V gave up 2 bases and J gave up 3 bases, with 11 bases separating them. The DNA for the CDR3 is TGTGCCAGCAGTTTAAAGCCAGGTCTCTACGAGCAGTACTTC. This gives the protein CASSLKPGLYEQYF.

In its sample, this clonotype was seen many times. The chain has TRBV6-6 and TRBJ1-2; 7 bases fit TRBD1. The V gene end was trimmed by 6 bases and the J gene end by 0 bases; junction bases not matched to a gene: 13. This CDR3 has 17 amino acids. Looked up from germline, CDR1 is MNHNY and CDR2 is SVGAGI (reference sequence). CDR3 sequence reads: CASSQRQGAEANYGYTF. In DNA form, the CDR3 reads TGTGCCAGCAGCCAGAGACAGGGCGCAGAAGCTAACTATGGCTACACCTTC.

The table lists this clonotype with many counts. V gene TRBV7-6 combines with J gene TRBJ1-2; the D gene is possibly TRBD1 (5 bases). Trimming cost V 4 bases and J 7 bases, with 10 bases left between them. Germline lookup yields CDR1 SGHVS and CDR2 FNYEAQ. This CDR3 comprises 12 residues. The CDR3 sequence is CASSSQGFGYTF. The CDR3 DNA sequence: TGTGCCAGCAGCTCCCAGGGCTTTGGCTACACCTTC.

This clonotype was detected ten times or more. The CDR3 DNA reads as TGTGCCAGCAGTTTAGGCGCAGATACGCAGTATTTT. Amino acid sequence: CASSLGADTQYF. This sequence joins TRBV28 and TRBJ2-3; D remains unclear. The CDR3 spans 12 residues. V lost 2 bases and J lost 4, with 4 bases in between. Germline assignment: CDR1 MDHEN and CDR2 SYDVKM.

The V gene is TRBV4-3, the J gene TRBJ2-7; 10 nucleotides agree with TRBD2. This CDR3 has 15 amino acids. With 4 bases clipped from V and 0 bases from J, the junction kept 3 bases outside the gene matches. CDR1 and CDR2 from the germline V gene are LGHNA and YSLEER. The CDR3 reads CASSPTSGASYEQYF. The CDR3 DNA is TGCGCCAGCAGCCCTACTAGCGGGGCCTCCTACGAGCAGTACTTC.

This clonotype occurred many times. This sequence joins TRBV7-2 and TRBJ1-2, with 11 bases that match TRBD1. The CDR3 has 15 amino acids. Per the germline V gene, CDR1 is SGHTA and CDR2 is FQGNSA. J lost 9 bases, V lost 5 bases, and 11 bases had no gene match. CDR3 loop: CASSTGTGGLRSYTF. For the CDR3, the DNA is TGTGCCAGCAGCACGGGGACAGGGGGGCTCAGGAGCTACACCTTC. Full variable domain (outside the CDR3, taken from reference TRBV7-2 and TRBJ1-2): GAGVSQSPSNKVTEKGKDVELRCDPISGHTALYWYRQSLGQGLEFLIYFQGNSAPDKSGLPSDRFSAERTGGSVSTLTIQRTQQEDSAVYLCASSTGTGGLRSYTFGSGTRLTVV.

This clonotype was observed a few times. This sequence joins TRBV7-2 and TRBJ1-2; D call uncertain. The CDR3 has 13 amino acids. The germline V gene encodes CDR1 SGHTA and CDR2 FQGNSA. Trimming pared 1 base from V and 8 bases from J, leaving 11 bases between. CDR3 nucleotide sequence: TGTGCCAGCAGCTTAGGTTCCACGGGCGGCTACACCTTC. Translating gives CASSLGSTGGYTF.

This clonotype has only a few counts. The chain couples TRBV18 to TRBJ1-2; D unresolved. CDR1 and CDR2 from the germline V gene are KGHSH and LQKENI. V was pared by 3 bases and J by 5 bases, with 16 bases between. The CDR3 totals 15 residues. The CDR3 sequence is CASSPGRLGVYGYTF. The CDR3 DNA reads as TGTGCCAGCTCACCTGGGAGACTTGGGGTATATGGCTACACCTTC. Full variable domain (rest looked up from reference TRBV18 and TRBJ1-2): NAGVMQNPRHLVRRRGQEARLRCSPMKGHSHVYWYRQLPEEGLKFMVYLQKENIIDESGMPKERFSAEFPKEGPSILRIQQVVRGDSAAYFCASSPGRLGVYGYTFGSGTRLTVV.

The chain has TRBV29-1 and TRBJ1-1; D not resolved. V was cut by 4 bases and J by 0 bases, with 3 bases left in between. Germline CDR1 SQVTM, CDR2 ANQGSEA. This CDR3 region has 11 residues. The CDR3 nucleotides read TGCAGCGTTGGACTGAACACTGAAGCTTTCTTT. As protein: CSVGLNTEAFF.

This clonotype was seen many times. The chain carries TRBV6-6 and TRBJ2-2, with D uncertain. Per the germline V gene, CDR1 is MNHNY and CDR2 is SVGAGI (reference sequence). V was clipped by 9 bases and J by 2 bases, with 10 bases between them. CDR3 length: 13 residues. The CDR3 bases are TGTGCCAGTCTCCTCTTTAACACCGGGGAGCTGTTTTTT. Translating it yields CASLLFNTGELFF.

The chain uses TRBV5-1 and TRBJ2-3; possible D gene TRBD1, 5 bases. This CDR3 contains 16 residues. Trimming removed 0 bases from V and 0 bases from J, with 11 bases in between. CDR1 and CDR2 (germline): SGHRS, YFSETQ. The CDR3, as DNA: TGCGCCAGCAGCTTGGCGGATGACAGAAGCACAGATACGCAGTATTTT. Protein product: CASSLADDRSTDTQYF.

This clonotype was counted a few times. The CDR3 nucleotides are TGTGCCAGCAGTTACTCAAGGGTTAGTGACACTGAAGCTTTCTTT. Encoded protein: CASSYSRVSDTEAFF. The V gene is TRBV6-5, the J gene TRBJ1-1; D remains ambiguous. The CDR3 spans 15 residues. Looked up from germline, CDR1 is MNHEY and CDR2 is SVGAGI. With 0 bases removed from V and 3 bases from J, the gap between germline ends came to 11 bases.

This clonotype was recorded many times. The gene calls are TRBV3-1 and TRBJ2-7, with D perhaps matching TRBD2 (5 bases). V shed 0 bases and J shed 3 bases, with 12 bases lying between them. Germline V gene sequence: CDR1 LGHDT, CDR2 YNNKEL (reference sequence). CDR3 length: 15 residues. CDR3 sequence reads: CASSQDPSFYYEQYF. The CDR3 DNA reads as TGTGCCAGCAGCCAAGATCCTAGCTTCTACTACGAGCAGTACTTC.

This clonotype was detected many times. The chain couples TRBV28 to TRBJ1-5; D is possibly TRBD1 (6 bases). Germline V gene sequence: CDR1 MDHEN, CDR2 SYDVKM. V lost 5 bases and J 2 bases, leaving 19 bases between the germline ends. The CDR3 is 17 amino acids. The CDR3 loop reads CASSDPWDSGGNQPQHF. The DNA of the CDR3 is TGTGCCAGCAGTGACCCCTGGGACTCAGGGGGCAATCAGCCCCAGCATTTT.

This clonotype occurred a few times. The chain couples TRBV4-1 to TRBJ2-1, with D unresolved. V lost 0 bases, J lost 1 base, and 1 base lay in between. The CDR3 is 13 residues long. Germline V CDR1 and CDR2: MGHRA, YSYEKL. Here the CDR3 DNA reads TGCGCCAGCAGCCAAGAATCCTACAATGAGCAGTTCTTC. Protein product: CASSQESYNEQFF.

This clonotype was observed many times. The V call is TRBV4-1, the J call TRBJ1-2; the match to TRBD1 covers 9 bases. V gave up 1 base and J gave up 10 bases; unmatched junction bases: 10. CDR1 and CDR2 from the germline V gene are MGHRA and YSYEKL. This CDR3 has 15 residues. As DNA, the CDR3 is TGCGCCAGCAGCCAAGTTCACCGGGACAGGGAAAACTACACCTTC. It specifies CASSQVHRDRENYTF.